The rows below give T cell receptor beta chains drawn from one sample of a study of radiation and T cells in renal cell carcinoma. Some clones are missing from TCRdb's copy, which holds only in-frame ones; the method was immunoSEQ multiplex PCR. The profile shows under 65,000 clones, about three quarters of them singletons. The sequences come from blood, collected from a patient whose treatment included radiotherapy and nephrectomy. These receptors all come from a man in his fifties or sixties with renal cell carcinoma. Each CDR3 is given with its conserved first and last residue. Fields, in order: CDR3 length, D gene, clone size, J gene, V gene, CDR3 protein, CDR3 DNA. D genes are given only for firm matches. Not every row has a clone size; where given, it reads once, few, many or a size class.

CDR3 length: 12
D gene: TRBD1
clone size: NA
J gene: TRBJ1-1
V gene: TRBV30
CDR3 protein: CALTDRGSEAFF
CDR3 DNA: TGTGCCTTGACGGACAGGGGCTCTGAAGCTTTCTTT

CDR3 length: 16
D gene: TRBD2
clone size: NA
J gene: TRBJ2-7
V gene: TRBV7-8
CDR3 protein: CASSLATSGAPYEQYF
CDR3 DNA: TGTGCCAGCAGCTTAGCGACTAGCGGGGCCCCCTACGAGCAGTACTTC

CDR3 length: 12
D gene: NA
clone size: few
J gene: TRBJ1-3
V gene: TRBV11-3
CDR3 protein: CASSLGGNTIYF
CDR3 DNA: TGTGCCAGCAGCTTAGGAGGAAACACCATATATTTT

CDR3 length: 14
D gene: NA
clone size: NA
J gene: TRBJ1-1
V gene: TRBV30
CDR3 protein: CAWSVGQLNTEAFF
CDR3 DNA: TGTGCCTGGAGTGTAGGACAGTTGAACACTGAAGCTTTCTTT

CDR3 length: 13
D gene: NA
clone size: NA
J gene: TRBJ1-2
V gene: TRBV11-3
CDR3 protein: CASSREGSYGYTF
CDR3 DNA: TGTGCCAGCAGCCGAGAGGGGAGCTATGGCTACACCTTC

CDR3 length: 14
D gene: NA
clone size: NA
J gene: TRBJ2-1
V gene: TRBV2
CDR3 protein: CAGKTGSQYNEQFF
CDR3 DNA: TGTGCCGGCAAAACAGGGTCCCAATACAATGAGCAGTTCTTC

CDR3 length: 16
D gene: TRBD1
clone size: NA
J gene: TRBJ2-7
V gene: TRBV4-3
CDR3 protein: CASSQDTGGLSYEQYF
CDR3 DNA: TGCGCCAGCAGCCAAGATACAGGGGGTTTATCCTACGAGCAGTACTTC

CDR3 length: 14
D gene: NA
clone size: NA
J gene: TRBJ1-5
V gene: TRBV11-2
CDR3 protein: CASSFLGANQPQHF
CDR3 DNA: TGTGCCAGCAGCTTTTTAGGCGCTAATCAGCCCCAGCATTTT

CDR3 length: 16
D gene: NA
clone size: NA
J gene: TRBJ1-6
V gene: TRBV9
CDR3 protein: CASSPGGGGWNSPLHF
CDR3 DNA: TGTGCCAGCAGCCCCGGAGGGGGAGGATGGAATTCACCCCTCCACTTT

CDR3 length: 12
D gene: NA
clone size: NA
J gene: TRBJ1-2
V gene: TRBV19
CDR3 protein: CASSNQNYGYTF
CDR3 DNA: TGTGCCAGTAGTAATCAGAACTATGGCTACACCTTC

CDR3 length: 10
D gene: NA
clone size: once
J gene: TRBJ2-3
V gene: TRBV29-1
CDR3 protein: CSARKDTQYF
CDR3 DNA: TGCAGCGCTCGGAAAGATACGCAGTATTTT

CDR3 length: 17
D gene: NA
clone size: NA
J gene: TRBJ1-6
V gene: TRBV4-1
CDR3 protein: CASSQPSRAEYNSPLHF
CDR3 DNA: TGCGCCAGCAGCCAACCCTCCAGGGCCGAATATAATTCACCCCTCCACTTT

CDR3 length: 14
D gene: NA
clone size: NA
J gene: TRBJ2-5
V gene: TRBV10-3
CDR3 protein: CAISPDPAAETQYF
CDR3 DNA: TGTGCCATCAGTCCCGACCCGGCAGCGGAGACCCAGTACTTC

CDR3 length: 16
D gene: NA
clone size: NA
J gene: TRBJ2-5
V gene: TRBV6-6
CDR3 protein: CASSYSKRSGQETQYF
CDR3 DNA: TGTGCCAGCAGTTACTCGAAGCGGAGCGGGCAGGAGACCCAGTACTTC

CDR3 length: 13
D gene: NA
clone size: NA
J gene: TRBJ2-7
V gene: TRBV7-9
CDR3 protein: CASSFTGTYEQYF
CDR3 DNA: TGTGCCAGCAGCTTCACAGGGACCTACGAGCAGTACTTC

CDR3 length: 13
D gene: NA
clone size: NA
J gene: TRBJ1-3
V gene: TRBV4-3
CDR3 protein: CASSQDSGNTIYF
CDR3 DNA: TGCGCCAGCAGCCAAGATTCCGGAAACACCATATATTTT

CDR3 length: 17
D gene: TRBD1
clone size: NA
J gene: TRBJ1-2
V gene: TRBV4-3
CDR3 protein: CASSQDGRMVSGGGYTF
CDR3 DNA: TGCGCCAGCAGCCAAGACGGGAGGATGGTTTCAGGGGGAGGCTACACCTTC

CDR3 length: 15
D gene: NA
clone size: NA
J gene: TRBJ2-5
V gene: TRBV4-1
CDR3 protein: CASSPNREVQETQYF
CDR3 DNA: TGCGCCAGCAGCCCGAACAGGGAGGTACAAGAGACCCAGTACTTC

CDR3 length: 13
D gene: TRBD1
clone size: NA
J gene: TRBJ1-1
V gene: TRBV2
CDR3 protein: CASSGQGGTEAFF
CDR3 DNA: TGTGCCAGCAGTGGACAGGGAGGCACTGAAGCTTTCTTT

CDR3 length: 13
D gene: NA
clone size: NA
J gene: TRBJ2-5
V gene: TRBV18
CDR3 protein: CASSPLALETQYF
CDR3 DNA: TGTGCCAGCTCACCCCTGGCCCTTGAGACCCAGTACTTC

CDR3 length: 11
D gene: NA
clone size: NA
J gene: TRBJ1-6
V gene: TRBV14
CDR3 protein: CASSQGTTLHF
CDR3 DNA: TGTGCCAGCAGCCAAGGGACCACCCTCCACTTT

CDR3 length: 14
D gene: NA
clone size: few
J gene: TRBJ1-1
V gene: TRBV7-9
CDR3 protein: CASSLPGLNTEAFF
CDR3 DNA: TGTGCCAGCAGCCTTCCAGGGCTGAACACTGAAGCTTTCTTT

CDR3 length: 15
D gene: NA
clone size: NA
J gene: TRBJ2-1
V gene: TRBV11-1
CDR3 protein: CASSWGTLSRNEQFF
CDR3 DNA: TGTGCCAGCTCCTGGGGGACACTCTCAAGAAATGAGCAGTTCTTC

CDR3 length: 18
D gene: TRBD2
clone size: NA
J gene: TRBJ2-7
V gene: TRBV4-3
CDR3 protein: CASSQGYNGGGATYEQYF
CDR3 DNA: TGCGCCAGCAGCCAAGGGTACAATGGCGGGGGGGCTACCTACGAGCAGTACTTC

CDR3 length: 16
D gene: NA
clone size: NA
J gene: TRBJ1-1
V gene: TRBV7-8
CDR3 protein: CASSLILGGGNTEAFF
CDR3 DNA: TGTGCCAGCAGCCTCATCCTCGGCGGGGGGAACACTGAAGCTTTCTTT

CDR3 length: 16
D gene: TRBD1
clone size: NA
J gene: TRBJ1-3
V gene: TRBV9
CDR3 protein: CASSALTGLAGNTIYF
CDR3 DNA: TGTGCCAGCAGCGCTTTGACAGGGCTCGCTGGAAACACCATATATTTT

CDR3 length: 14
D gene: NA
clone size: once
J gene: TRBJ2-4
V gene: TRBV11-2
CDR3 protein: CASSLVGAKNIQYF
CDR3 DNA: TGTGCCAGCAGCTTAGTCGGGGCCAAAAACATTCAGTACTTC

CDR3 length: 14
D gene: NA
clone size: NA
J gene: TRBJ1-2
V gene: TRBV5-6
CDR3 protein: CASSQYPGHYGYTF
CDR3 DNA: TGTGCCAGCAGCCAATACCCAGGGCACTATGGCTACACCTTC